Reported below is one T cell receptor (beta chain). Its antigen is not known. This entry comes from a study of beta chain features in type 1 diabetes. The sequenced template was cDNA made from the entire isolated RNA. There were about 3.5 million reads on average in the naive, central memory and regulatory T cell samples. The assay was immunoSEQ multiplex PCR, and TCRdb's table has in-frame clones only and misses some. The data show under 50,000 clones, 66% seen once. V lost 4 bases and J lost 0, with 12 bases in between. The CDR3 spans 15 residues. Germline lookup yields CDR1 KGHSH and CDR2 LQKENI. Study-wide points: In these data, an HLA type influence on TCRB rearrangement remained unresolved. Shorter TCRB CDR3s, moderately but significantly so, were found in Type 1 diabetes patients in all four CD4+ subsets.

V and J are TRBV18 and TRBJ1-1, with a weak D call TRBD1 (6 bases). Source material: Tregs from blood. This receptor was taken from a woman between 18 and 29 years old with type 1 diabetes. CDR3 sequence reads: CASSRATGVNTEAFF. The CDR3 DNA sequence: TGTGCCAGCTCACGAGCGACAGGTGTGAACACTGAAGCTTTCTTT.